These T cell receptor beta chains were read from a single sample in a study of cytomegalovirus exposure and HLA in healthy donors. The method was immunoSEQ multiplex PCR; TCRdb's version includes in-frame clones alone and lacks a portion of them. The table lists 130,000 to 150,000 clones, about 90% of them singletons. Source material: PBMCs. The receptors stem from a man between 18 and 35 years old in good health and CMV-seronegative. The CDR3 runs from the conserved cysteine through the conserved F or W. D genes are given only for firm matches. Clone size, where shown, is once, few, many, or a class for clones that have expanded.

CDR3 protein	CDR3 DNA	clone size	V gene	D gene	J gene
CASSLGLRLGDEQFF	TGTGCCAGCAGCTTGGGCCTCCGGCTAGGCGATGAGCAGTTCTTC	-	TRBV5-4	-	TRBJ2-1
CASLGGNGGKLFF	TGTGCCAGCTTGGGAGGGAATGGGGGAAAACTGTTTTTT	-	TRBV6-1	-	TRBJ1-4
CASSLTYYANYGYTF	TGTGCCAGCAGTTTAACGTACTACGCTAACTATGGCTACACCTTC	-	TRBV27	-	TRBJ1-2
CASSPGFYEQYF	TGTGCCAGCAGCCCAGGATTCTACGAGCAGTACTTC	-	TRBV14	-	TRBJ2-7
CASSYRGLTNEKLFF	TGTGCCAGCAGTTACAGGGGGTTGACTAATGAAAAACTGTTTTTT	-	TRBV6-5	-	TRBJ1-4
CASSLGQNQPQHF	TGTGCCAGCAGTCTGGGACAGAACCAGCCCCAGCATTTT	-	TRBV6-5	TRBD1	TRBJ1-5
CASSSSGSYEQYF	TGTGCCAGCAGTAGTAGCGGGAGCTACGAGCAGTACTTC	-	TRBV28	TRBD2	TRBJ2-7
CASRAGNNEQFF	TGTGCCAGCAGGGCAGGGAACAATGAGCAGTTCTTC	-	TRBV4-2	-	TRBJ2-1
CASSLGNRTGWFYGYTF	TGCGCCAGCAGCCTCGGAAACCGGACAGGGTGGTTCTATGGCTACACCTTC	once	TRBV4-1	TRBD1	TRBJ1-2
CSVSLFGDTQYF	TGCAGCGTTAGCTTGTTTGGAGATACGCAGTATTTT	-	TRBV29-1	-	TRBJ2-3
CASSHTGVPYEQYF	TGTGCCAGCAGTCACACAGGGGTCCCCTACGAGCAGTACTTC	-	TRBV6-1	TRBD1	TRBJ2-7
CATADRADEKLFF	TGTGCCACCGCCGACAGGGCGGATGAAAAACTGTTTTTT	-	TRBV10-3	TRBD1	TRBJ1-4
CASRRRDYEQYF	TGTGCCAGCAGGCGGAGGGACTACGAGCAGTACTTC	-	TRBV2	-	TRBJ2-7
CASSQDPSQDNQPQHF	TGCGCCAGCAGCCAAGATCCGTCACAGGACAATCAGCCCCAGCATTTT	-	TRBV4-1	-	TRBJ1-5
CASSLVGENIQYF	TGTGCCAGCAGCCTGGTAGGGGAAAACATTCAGTACTTC	-	TRBV7-9	-	TRBJ2-4
CASSDSVAGGRRTQYF	TGTGCCAGCAGTGACTCGGTAGCGGGGGGGCGACGTACGCAGTATTTT	-	TRBV6-4	TRBD2	TRBJ2-3
CASSMRGLYEQYF	TGTGCCAGTAGTATGCGGGGGCTATACGAGCAGTACTTC	-	TRBV19	-	TRBJ2-7
CASSPSGTSGEQYF	TGTGCCAGCAGCCCGTCCGGGACTAGCGGGGAGCAGTACTTC	-	TRBV5-4	TRBD2	TRBJ2-7
CASSDGRQINTEAFF	TGTGCCAGCAGTGATGGTCGACAGATTAACACTGAAGCTTTCTTT	-	TRBV2	-	TRBJ1-1
CASGGTAYGYTF	TGTGCCAGCGGGGGGACGGCCTATGGCTACACCTTC	-	TRBV7-9	-	TRBJ1-2
CASGGLPADTQYF	TGTGCCAGCGGGGGCCTACCCGCAGATACGCAGTATTTT	-	TRBV9	-	TRBJ2-3
CASSPQAPGQVDTEAFF	TGTGCCAGCTCACCGCAAGCTCCGGGACAGGTGGACACTGAAGCTTTCTTT	-	TRBV18	TRBD1	TRBJ1-1
CATLPLFSRGRREAFF	TGTGCCACCCTCCCACTCTTCTCCAGGGGACGAAGGGAAGCTTTCTTT	once	TRBV5-8	-	TRBJ1-1
CASSRDNQPQHF	TGTGCCAGCAGTCGGGACAATCAGCCCCAGCATTTT	many	TRBV6-1	-	TRBJ1-5
CASSLSRWAGTVAYEQYF	TGTGCCAGCAGTTTAAGTCGGTGGGCCGGGACTGTTGCCTACGAGCAGTACTTC	-	TRBV28	-	TRBJ2-7
CASSLSRLAGPNEQFF	TGTGCCAGCAGTCTCAGTAGACTAGCGGGTCCCAATGAGCAGTTCTTC	-	TRBV28	TRBD2	TRBJ2-1
CASSQGQGGSYEQYF	TGCGCCAGCAGCCAGGGCCAAGGGGGTTCCTACGAGCAGTACTTC	-	TRBV4-1	-	TRBJ2-7
CASRPGPTESYEQYF	TGCGCCAGCCGACCCGGCCCAACAGAGTCCTACGAGCAGTACTTC	-	TRBV5-1	-	TRBJ2-7
CASSQELKNSYEQYF	TGCGCCAGCAGCCAAGAGCTAAAGAACTCCTACGAGCAGTACTTC	-	TRBV4-3	-	TRBJ2-7
CASSLETGTSTEAFF	TGTGCCAGCAGTCTGGAGACAGGGACAAGCACTGAAGCTTTCTTT	-	TRBV28	TRBD1	TRBJ1-1
CASSPTGDRGNTEAFF	TGTGCCAGCAGTCCCACCGGGGACAGGGGGAACACTGAAGCTTTCTTT	once	TRBV28	TRBD1	TRBJ1-1
CASSTRQGTYEQYF	TGTGCCAGCAGCACAAGACAGGGTACCTACGAGCAGTACTTC	-	TRBV25-1	TRBD1	TRBJ2-7
CASSSNLGGVWEKLFF	TGTGCCAGCAGCTCGAATCTCGGGGGGGTTTGGGAAAAACTGTTTTTT	few	TRBV9	-	TRBJ1-4
CASSQGLAGWETQYF	TGTGCCAGCAGCCAGGGACTAGCAGGGTGGGAGACCCAGTACTTC	-	TRBV4-2	TRBD2	TRBJ2-5
CASSIGGRGWDTEAFF	TGTGCCAGTAGTATAGGCGGCAGGGGATGGGACACTGAAGCTTTCTTT	-	TRBV19	-	TRBJ1-1
CASSNLGAPDTQYF	TGTGCCAGCAGTAACCTGGGGGCCCCAGATACGCAGTATTTT	-	TRBV6-6	-	TRBJ2-3
CAISGGARGGNTIYF	TGTGCCATCAGCGGGGGGGCTCGGGGTGGAAACACCATATATTTT	once	TRBV10-3	-	TRBJ1-3
CASRRGNTGELFF	TGTGCCAGCAGAAGGGGAAACACCGGGGAGCTGTTTTTT	-	TRBV7-8	-	TRBJ2-2
CASSATTTGEHGELFF	TGTGCCAGCAGCGCCACTACCACAGGGGAGCACGGGGAGCTGTTTTTT	-	TRBV7-8	TRBD1	TRBJ2-2
CASSVRNSGANVLTF	TGTGCCAGCAGCGTGAGAAATTCTGGGGCCAACGTCCTGACTTTC	once	TRBV7-9	-	TRBJ2-6
CASSQVRAAVYEQFF	TGCGCCAGCAGCCAAGTTAGGGCAGCGGTCTATGAGCAGTTCTTC	-	TRBV4-1	-	TRBJ2-1
CASRGALGSGSHQNIQYF	TGTGCCAGCAGGGGGGCCCTTGGTAGCGGGAGTCACCAAAACATTCAGTACTTC	-	TRBV28	TRBD2	TRBJ2-4
CASRSSNGYTF	TGTGCCAGCAGGTCGAGTAATGGCTACACCTTC	-	TRBV28	-	TRBJ1-2
CASQHQAADTQYF	TGTGCTAGTCAGCATCAGGCCGCAGATACGCAGTATTTT	once	TRBV12-5	-	TRBJ2-3
CASSPTGTSGSSRETQYF	TGTGCCAGCAGCCCGACCGGGACTAGCGGGTCCTCGAGAGAGACCCAGTACTTC	-	TRBV5-6	TRBD2	TRBJ2-5
CASSFGGSRDTQYF	TGTGCCAGCAGCTTTGGCGGGAGCCGAGATACGCAGTATTTT	-	TRBV7-2	TRBD2	TRBJ2-3
CASSLELGAQGANVLTF	TGTGCCAGCAGCTTGGAGCTGGGGGCGCAAGGGGCCAACGTCCTGACTTTC	-	TRBV5-4	-	TRBJ2-6
CASSSGTTYEQYF	TGTGCCAGCAGCTCCGGGACAACCTACGAGCAGTACTTC	-	TRBV7-9	-	TRBJ2-7
CATTPGLAAGNEQFF	TGTGCCACGACTCCGGGACTAGCGGCCGGCAATGAGCAGTTCTTC	-	TRBV28	TRBD2	TRBJ2-1